One and the same sample provided the 27 T cell receptor beta chains below, sequenced in a study of T cell responses to AZD1222 COVID-19 vaccine. The repertoire was sequenced with immunoSEQ multiplex PCR; TCRdb's copy has only in-frame clones and lacks some. The sample consists of about 55,000 clones, nearly 90% of them appearing once. This specimen consisted of peripheral blood, obtained on day 0 of AZD1222 vaccination. Source of these receptors: an adult in good health.

The chain links TRBV19 to TRBJ1-2; D is unresolved. The CDR3 spans 8 residues. V lost 10 bases, J lost 7 bases, and 4 bases lay in between. Germline V gene lookup returns CDR1 LNHDA and CDR2 SQIVND (reference sequence). The CDR3: CATGGYTF. In nucleotides, the CDR3 is TGTGCCACCGGTGGCTACACCTTC.

The chain couples TRBV6-2 or TRBV6-3 to TRBJ2-7; D gene ambiguous. Germline CDR1 MNHEY, CDR2 SVGEGT. There are 12 residues in the CDR3. V lost 0 bases, J lost 5 bases, and 5 bases lay in between. DNA for the CDR3: TGTGCCAGCAGTTACTCCCGGAACGAGCAGTACTTC. Translation gives CASSYSRNEQYF.

The chain is built from TRBV5-1 and TRBJ1-1; D possibly corresponds to TRBD1 (5 bases). Germline-derived CDR1 and CDR2 are SGHRS and YFSETQ. Trimming took off 6 bases at V and 0 bases at J, with 15 bases between the two ends. This CDR3 has 15 residues. CDR3 sequence (DNA): TGCGCCAGCACCCCCGGGGGTAACCTGAACACTGAAGCTTTCTTT. As protein: CASTPGGNLNTEAFF.

The chain carries TRBV30 and TRBJ2-7, with D tentatively TRBD1 or TRBD2 (5 bases each). The germline V gene encodes CDR1 GTSNPN and CDR2 SVGIG (reference sequence). Trimming cost V 5 bases and J 6 bases, with 8 bases left between them. The CDR3 runs 10 residues. This chain's CDR3 is CAWGGVEQYF. The CDR3 DNA is TGTGCCTGGGGGGGAGTCGAGCAGTACTTC.

The chain links TRBV12-3 or TRBV12-4 to TRBJ1-2; TRBD1 matches at 7 bases. V was pared by 6 bases and J by 8 bases, with 6 bases of the junction left unmatched. The CDR3 extends over 12 amino acids. The CDR3 DNA reads TGTGCCAGCAGGGGGACAGCTACCGGCTACACCTTC. Translating it yields CASRGTATGYTF.

The rearrangement links TRBV11-1 to TRBJ2-3; D uncertain. This CDR3 spans 13 amino acids. Per germline, CDR1 SGHAT and CDR2 FQDESV (reference sequence). V gave up 5 bases and J gave up 1 base, with 7 bases separating them. CDR3 DNA sequence: TGTGCCAGCAGCGGCCCCGGCACAGATACGCAGTATTTT. Residues: CASSGPGTDTQYF.

The chain uses TRBV6-2 or TRBV6-3 and TRBJ2-5, with 9 bases lining up with TRBD1. The germline gives CDR1 MNHEY, CDR2 SVGEGT. V was pared by 5 bases and J by 11 bases, with 9 bases of the junction left unmatched. There are 13 residues in the CDR3. CDR3 nucleotides: TGTGCCAGCAGTCGTCCCGGGACAGGGCTACAGTACTTC. Encoded protein: CASSRPGTGLQYF.

V gene TRBV7-9 combines with J gene TRBJ2-1; 7 nucleotides match TRBD1. The CDR3 covers 15 residues. V dropped 3 bases and J dropped 2; count of bases not matched to a gene: 4. Germline loops: CDR1 SEHNR, CDR2 FQNEAQ (reference sequence). The CDR3 here is CASSLGQTAYNEQFF. CDR3 sequence (DNA): TGTGCCAGCAGCTTGGGACAGACGGCCTACAATGAGCAGTTCTTC.

The rearrangement uses TRBV19 and TRBJ2-7; D is possibly TRBD1 or TRBD2 (6 bases each). CDR3 length equals 15 residues. Trimming left V 7 bases short and J 2 bases short, with 18 bases between. The germline V gene has CDR1 LNHDA and CDR2 SQIVND (reference sequence). This CDR3 is CASKAPGDTTYEQYF. CDR3 in DNA: TGTGCCAGTAAAGCCCCGGGGGACACAACCTACGAGCAGTACTTC.

J is TRBJ2-2 and V is TRBV30; unclear D gene. V lost 0 bases, J lost 4 bases, and 3 bases lay in between. Germline-derived CDR1 and CDR2 are GTSNPN and SVGIG (reference sequence). The CDR3 totals 12 residues. The CDR3 sequence: CAWSVVTGELFF. The CDR3 nucleotides read TGTGCCTGGAGTGTGGTCACCGGGGAGCTGTTTTTT.

The chain employs TRBV7-8 and TRBJ1-5; perhaps TRBD1 as D (5 bases). The length of the CDR3 is 15 residues. The ends were cut back, 2 bases at V and 0 bases at J, with 8 bases in the middle. Germline V lookup: CDR1 SGHVS, CDR2 FQNEAQ. CDR3 DNA: TGTGCCAGCAGCTTACAAGACAGTAGCAATCAGCCCCAGCATTTT. Its protein product is CASSLQDSSNQPQHF.

This sequence joins TRBV30 and TRBJ1-1, with a possible D match to TRBD1 (5 bases). V shed 0 bases and J shed 4 bases, with 24 bases lying between them. From germline, CDR1 is GTSNPN and CDR2 SVGIG (reference sequence). This CDR3 spans 18 amino acids. The CDR3 bases are TGTGCCTGGAGTGTAAGGAGGGGCATACCCCCGGTTGTCACTGAAGCTTTCTTT. It is translated as CAWSVRRGIPPVVTEAFF.

V and J are TRBV12-3 or TRBV12-4 and TRBJ2-5; D call uncertain. The CDR3 runs 13 residues. The V end lost 3 bases, the J end lost 0 bases, and 5 bases lay between the germline ends. CDR3 DNA: TGTGCCAGCAGTTTTAACAACCAAGAGACCCAGTACTTC. Encoded protein: CASSFNNQETQYF.

The chain recombines TRBV9 with TRBJ1-1; TRBD1 aligns across 10 bases. This CDR3 region has 17 residues. CDR1 and CDR2 from the germline V gene are SGDLS and YYNGEE. V dropped 3 bases and J dropped 0; count of bases not matched to a gene: 8. CDR3 sequence (DNA): TGTGCCAGCAGCGCCCCCGGGACAGGGGTTGTGAACACTGAAGCTTTCTTT. Translation: CASSAPGTGVVNTEAFF.

This chain joins TRBV7-2 and TRBJ1-6, with 10 bases aligning to TRBD1. J was trimmed by 0 bases and V by 4 bases; bases with no gene match: 6. Germline CDR1 reads SGHTA; CDR2 reads FQGNSA. The CDR3 runs to 18 residues. CDR3 bases: TGTGCCAGCAGCTCAGACAGGGGGCTATCCTCCTATAATTCACCCCTCCACTTT. Translation: CASSSDRGLSSYNSPLHF.

This clone has only one observation. V gene TRBV3-1 (or the pseudogene TRBV3-2) combines with J gene TRBJ1-1, with D uncertain. The V and J ends lost 0 bases and 1 base respectively, with 6 bases between them. The CDR3 is made up of 14 amino acids. CDR1 is LGHDT and CDR2 is YNNKEL in the germline V gene (reference sequence). CDR3 sequence reads: CASSQEIQNTEAFF. The CDR3 nucleotides read TGTGCCAGCAGCCAAGAGATACAGAACACTGAAGCTTTCTTT.

This clone has a single count. The chain employs TRBV29-1 and TRBJ2-1, with a tentative D call TRBD1 (6 bases). This CDR3 is built from 13 residues. The V end was cut by 5 bases, the J end by 5 bases, with 13 bases between. Germline CDR1 reads SQVTM; CDR2 reads ANQGSEA. The CDR3: CSVRTALNNEQFF. As DNA, the CDR3 is TGCAGCGTTCGGACAGCCCTGAACAATGAGCAGTTCTTC.

This clone appeared once. The chain has TRBV12-1 and TRBJ2-7; the table names TRBD1, a call not compared with the DNA. TRBV12-1 constitutes a pseudogene. The CDR3 extends over 14 amino acids. This chain's CDR3 is CASSLHRGGHEQYF. Here the CDR3 DNA reads TGTGCCAGCAGCTTGCACAGGGGGGGCCACGAGCAGTACTTC.

The rearrangement joins TRBV6-5 to TRBJ1-2, with D tentatively TRBD1 (6 bases). V dropped 11 bases and J dropped 7 bases, with 14 bases sitting between them. Germline CDR1 reads MNHEY; CDR2 reads SVGAGI. This CDR3 comprises 11 residues. The CDR3 sequence is CAVLGGLGYTF. CDR3 bases: TGTGCCGTCTTAGGGGGGCTTGGCTACACCTTC.

V gene TRBV7-8 combines with J gene TRBJ1-4; possible D gene TRBD1, 6 bases. The CDR3 runs to 14 residues. Trimming stripped 6 bases from V and 1 base from J, with 9 bases between. Germline assignment: CDR1 SGHVS and CDR2 FQNEAQ. The CDR3 reads CASRKGVTNEKLFF. The CDR3 DNA follows: TGTGCCAGCAGGAAGGGGGTAACTAATGAAAAACTGTTTTTT. Full variable domain (remainder filled in from reference TRBV7-8 and TRBJ1-4): GAGVSQSPRYKVAKRGQDVALRCDPISGHVSLFWYQQALGQGPEFLTYFQNEAQLDKSGLPSDRFFAERPEGSVSTLKIQRTQQEDSAVYLCASRKGVTNEKLFFGSGTQLSVL.

The chain employs TRBV7-9 and TRBJ2-7; TRBD1 matches at 11 bases. The V segment lost 5 bases and the J segment 5 bases; nucleotides outside the gene matches: 2. CDR3 size: 13 residues. CDR1 is SEHNR and CDR2 is FQNEAQ in the germline V gene (reference sequence). CDR3 coding DNA: TGTGCCAGCAGCCGGACAGGGGGCAACGAGCAGTACTTC. Translating it yields CASSRTGGNEQYF.

The chain links TRBV27 to TRBJ1-1; TRBD1 aligns across 8 bases. V lost 3 bases, J lost 10 bases, and 10 bases stayed unmatched. There are 14 residues in the CDR3. The germline gives CDR1 MNHEY, CDR2 SMNVEV (reference sequence). The CDR3 bases are TGTGCCAGCAGTTTCAATGGACAGGGCTTGCCAGCTTTCTTT. It encodes CASSFNGQGLPAFF.

The chain joins TRBV30 to TRBJ1-1, with TRBD1 matching 11 bases. This CDR3 contains 13 residues. From germline, CDR1 is GTSNPN and CDR2 SVGIG (reference sequence). V lost 3 bases and J lost 4; bases outside the gene matches: 1. The CDR3 loop reads CAWSGTGGTEAFF. In DNA, the CDR3 is TGTGCCTGGAGCGGGACAGGGGGCACTGAAGCTTTCTTT.

This chain connects TRBV5-8 to TRBJ1-5, with no clear D. The V end was cut by 2 bases, the J end by 0 bases, with 9 bases between. CDR1 and CDR2 from the germline V gene are SGHTS and YDEGEE. This CDR3 comprises 15 residues. The CDR3 region is CASSFPAYSNQPQHF. CDR3 DNA sequence: TGTGCCAGCAGCTTTCCAGCATATAGCAATCAGCCCCAGCATTTT.

The chain is built from TRBV30 and TRBJ2-5; D is unclear. CDR1 and CDR2 (germline): GTSNPN, SVGIG (reference sequence). Deletions cut 7 bases from V and 2 bases from J, with 17 bases between. The CDR3 sequence is 14 residues long. This CDR3 is CAYEGRVDQETQYF. The CDR3 DNA sequence: TGTGCCTATGAAGGCCGAGTGGATCAAGAGACCCAGTACTTC.

The chain joins TRBV6-5 to TRBJ2-2; D unresolved. CDR3 length: 15 residues. Per germline, CDR1 MNHEY and CDR2 SVGAGI. V was trimmed by 5 bases and J by 4 bases, leaving 14 bases between them. CDR3 sequence reads: CASSPRAVGTGELFF. In nucleotides, the CDR3 is TGTGCCAGCAGTCCCCGGGCGGTTGGCACCGGGGAGCTGTTTTTT.

This chain uses TRBV5-5 with TRBJ1-2; no definite D call. Germline loops: CDR1 SGHKS, CDR2 YYEKEE (reference sequence). Trimming removed 4 bases at V and 2 bases at J, with 9 bases between. This CDR3 is built from 13 residues. CDR3 nucleotides: TGTGCCAGCAGCGATCGACTGAACTATGGCTACACCTTC. It translates to CASSDRLNYGYTF.